These 17 T cell receptor beta chains originate from one sample sequenced in a study of neurological immune-mediated disorders. As for time point: longitudinal time-point 3. Each CDR3 protein gets one entry after TCRdb re-called the 5' RACE reads with MiXCR. The data contain roughly 57,000 distinct CDR3 sequences, roughly 8.8% of them singletons. Sequences were obtained from PBMCs. These receptors were taken from a woman aged 40 to 49 in good health.

This clonotype was detected many times. This sequence joins TRBV4-3 and TRBJ2-7, with 7 bases matching TRBD1. Losses at the gene ends were 4 bases for V and 1 base for J; bases not matched to a gene: 7. The CDR3 has 15 residues. Germline CDR1 is LGHNA and CDR2 is YSLEER. The CDR3 is CASSPHRGGSYEQYF. The CDR3 nucleotides are TGCGCCAGCAGCCCACACAGGGGTGGATCCTACGAGCAGTACTTC.

This clonotype came up a few times. V and J are TRBV6-2 or TRBV6-3 and TRBJ1-1, with D possibly TRBD1 on 5 matching bases. This CDR3 spans 14 amino acids. Germline assignment: CDR1 MNHEY and CDR2 SVGEGT. The germline V and J ends were trimmed by 4 bases and 3 bases, with 12 bases remaining between them. The CDR3 protein is CASSSEGWYTEAFF. CDR3 DNA: TGTGCCAGCAGTTCGGAGGGGTGGTACACTGAAGCTTTCTTT.

The genes are TRBV3-1 and TRBJ2-7; D ambiguous. V gave up 1 base and J gave up 4 bases, with 11 bases separating them. The CDR3 extends over 14 amino acids. The germline V gene has CDR1 LGHDT and CDR2 YNNKEL (reference sequence). The DNA for the CDR3 is TGTGCCAGCAGCCAAGTGGTTGGGTCTTACGAGCAGTACTTC. It yields the protein CASSQVVGSYEQYF.

The table lists this clonotype with many counts. The chain links TRBV5-1 to TRBJ2-5; 8 bases agree with TRBD1. This CDR3 contains 16 residues. After removal of 4 bases from V and 5 bases from J, the junction contained 13 bases not matched to a gene. Germline assignment: CDR1 SGHRS and CDR2 YFSETQ. CDR3 coding DNA: TGCGCCAGCAGCCCGACAGCCCAGGGGGCAGGGGAGACCCAGTACTTC. It yields the protein CASSPTAQGAGETQYF.

This clonotype was recorded at least ten times. The chain carries TRBV5-1 and TRBJ2-5, with D uncertain. V gave up 4 bases and J gave up 4 bases, with 14 bases separating them. CDR1 and CDR2 from the germline V gene are SGHRS and YFSETQ. CDR3 length: 14 amino acids. The CDR3 sequence: CASSPLRMGETQYF. The CDR3 coding sequence is TGCGCCAGCAGCCCACTAAGGATGGGAGAGACCCAGTACTTC.

This clonotype was detected many times. In DNA form, the CDR3 reads TGTGCCACCAGTCTCCCACCCAGCGGGACCACAGATACGCAGTATTTT. Protein: CATSLPPSGTTDTQYF. The chain joins TRBV15 to TRBJ2-3; 7 bases are a match to TRBD2. The CDR3 spans 16 residues. After removal of 6 bases from V and 2 bases from J, the junction contained 11 bases not matched to a gene. CDR1 and CDR2 (germline): LNHNV, YYDKDF (reference sequence).

This clonotype was seen at least ten times. The chain recombines TRBV6-2 or TRBV6-3 with TRBJ2-1; possible D gene TRBD1, 6 bases. Germline CDR1 reads MNHEY; CDR2 reads SVGEGT. The CDR3 is made up of 15 amino acids. Trimming stripped 6 bases from V and 10 bases from J, with 22 bases between. The DNA for the CDR3 is TGTGCCAGCAGCGCGGCCCGACAGGTGTCTAACGAGCAGTTCTTC. Its translation: CASSAARQVSNEQFF.

There are many counts of this clonotype. V and J are TRBV5-1 and TRBJ1-5; TRBD1 might be the D (6 bases). From germline, CDR1 is SGHRS and CDR2 YFSETQ. V lost 0 bases, J lost 7 bases, and 14 bases lay in between. This CDR3 comprises 15 residues. CDR3 protein: CASSLESGEGQPQHF. In DNA form, the CDR3 reads TGCGCCAGCAGCTTGGAATCAGGGGAAGGCCAGCCCCAGCATTTT.

The table lists this clonotype with many counts. The chain combines TRBV12-3 or TRBV12-4 with TRBJ2-4, with a weak D call TRBD2 (5 bases). The germline V and J ends were trimmed by 6 bases and 1 base, with 10 bases remaining between them. The CDR3 is 14 amino acids. CDR3: CASRLRGAKNIQYF. The CDR3, as DNA: TGTGCCAGCAGGCTTAGAGGGGCCAAAAACATTCAGTACTTC.

This clonotype showed up many times. The chain couples TRBV29-1 to TRBJ1-1, with a possible D match to TRBD1 (5 bases). CDR3 length: 14 residues. Deletions cut 1 base from V and 3 bases from J, with 12 bases between. CDR1 is SQVTM, CDR2 ANQGSEA, per germline. CDR3 region: CSVEGVQGYTEAFF. The CDR3 DNA reads TGCAGCGTTGAAGGGGTGCAGGGCTACACTGAAGCTTTCTTT. The whole variable domain, remainder taken from reference TRBV29-1 and TRBJ1-1, is SAVISQKPSRDICQRGTSLTIQCQVDSQVTMMFWYRQQPGQSLTLIATANQGSEATYESGFVIDKFPISRPNLTFSTLTVSNMSPEDSSIYLCSVEGVQGYTEAFFGQGTRLTVV.

This clonotype was counted many times. The chain links TRBV2 to TRBJ1-5; 7 bases agree with TRBD1. CDR1 and CDR2 from the germline V gene are SNHLY and FYNNEI. The CDR3 totals 14 residues. J gave up 4 bases and V 6 bases, and 6 bases lay outside the gene matches. This chain's CDR3 is CASSAGTANQPQHF. In DNA form, the CDR3 reads TGTGCCAGCAGCGCCGGGACAGCTAATCAGCCCCAGCATTTT. The whole variable domain, filled in from reference TRBV2 and TRBJ1-5, reads EPEVTQTPSHQVTQMGQEVILRCVPISNHLYFYWYRQILGQKVEFLVSFYNNEISEKSEIFDDQFSVERPDGSNFTLKIRSTKLEDSAMYFCASSAGTANQPQHFGDGTRLSIL.

In this sample, this clonotype turned up many times. The chain joins TRBV6-5 to TRBJ2-2; TRBD1 matches at 7 bases. CDR1 is MNHEY and CDR2 is SVGAGI in the germline V gene. V lost 2 bases to trimming and J lost 6 bases; unmatched junction nucleotides: 6. The CDR3 extends over 15 amino acids. For the CDR3, the DNA is TGTGCCAGCAGTTACACTACAGGGGCCCCCGGGGAGCTGTTTTTT. The encoded protein is CASSYTTGAPGELFF.

This clonotype was found many times. J is TRBJ2-1 and V is TRBV7-2; TRBD2 agrees at 10 bases. This CDR3 comprises 14 residues. V was pared by 8 bases and J by 15 bases, with 16 bases of the junction left unmatched. Germline-derived CDR1 and CDR2 are SGHTA and FQGNSA. For the CDR3, the DNA is TGTGCCAGCTCGCTGGTGGCTAGCGGGGGAGCCTCGTTCTTC. It codes for CASSLVASGGASFF.

This clonotype was observed a handful of times. This may be a read error, as it is one base from a much larger clone. The chain has TRBV6-2 or TRBV6-3 and TRBJ2-1; no clear D gene. Trimming cost V 6 bases and J 7 bases, with 22 bases left between them. The germline CDR1 and CDR2 sequences are MNHEY and SVGEGT. This CDR3 has 16 amino acids. The CDR3 spells CASSPLGKTRGNEQFF. Here the CDR3 DNA reads TGTGCCAGCAGCCCCCTTGGGAAGACTCGCGGTAATGAGCAGTTCTTC.

Many counts were recorded for this clonotype. CDR3 nucleotide sequence: TGTGCCAGCAGCTTACAGGGGGCTGAAGGTGGCTACACCTTC. This sequence encodes CASSLQGAEGGYTF. This chain links TRBV7-8 with TRBJ1-2, with 8 bases aligning to TRBD1. This CDR3 comprises 14 residues. Trimming removed 2 bases from V and 7 bases from J; junction bases left unmatched: 6. Germline-derived CDR1 and CDR2 are SGHVS and FQNEAQ.

This clonotype was observed at least ten times. V gene TRBV4-3 combines with J gene TRBJ2-7; 9 bases line up with TRBD1. The trim removed 4 bases at V and 3 bases at J, leaving 4 bases unmatched. The CDR3 contains 14 residues. Germline CDR1 reads LGHNA; CDR2 reads YSLEER. The CDR3 loop reads CASSPGTGNYEQYF. CDR3 in DNA: TGCGCCAGCAGCCCCGGGACAGGGAACTACGAGCAGTACTTC.

At least ten counts were recorded for this clonotype. J is TRBJ2-1 and V is TRBV2; D might be TRBD2 (6 bases). The CDR3 length is 14 residues. V was pared by 2 bases and J by 2 bases, with 7 bases between. Germline CDR1 and CDR2: SNHLY and FYNNEI. This CDR3 is CASSETGAYNEQFF. The CDR3 DNA reads as TGTGCCAGCAGTGAAACGGGAGCCTACAATGAGCAGTTCTTC.